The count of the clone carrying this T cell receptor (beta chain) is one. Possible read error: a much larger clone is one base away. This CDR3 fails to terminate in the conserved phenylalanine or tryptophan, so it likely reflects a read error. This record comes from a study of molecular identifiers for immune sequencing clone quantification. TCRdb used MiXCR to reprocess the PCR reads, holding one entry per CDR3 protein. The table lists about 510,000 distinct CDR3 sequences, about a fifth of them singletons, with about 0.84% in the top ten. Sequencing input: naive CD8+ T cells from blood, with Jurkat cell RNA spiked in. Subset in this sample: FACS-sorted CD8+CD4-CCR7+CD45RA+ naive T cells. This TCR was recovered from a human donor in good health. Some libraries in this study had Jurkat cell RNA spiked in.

The CDR3 DNA follows: TGCGCCAGCAGTTCGACGGGGCCGCCGGGTGAAAAACTGTTTCTT. The encoded protein is CASSSTGPPGEKLFL. The chain employs TRBV5-1 and TRBJ1-4, with D perhaps TRBD1 (5 bases). V was clipped by 5 bases and J by 7 bases, with 18 bases between them. Germline-derived CDR1 and CDR2 are SGHRS and YFSETQ. There are 15 residues in the CDR3.